This TCR beta chain was recovered during a study of blood T cell repertoires in COVID-19. Study summary: Whether acute or convalescent, the COVID-19 samples came from the United States, Italy and Spain. Sample material is recorded as cDNA or gDNA derived from T cells, B-cell-depleted T cells, or PBMCs.

Original processing notes: Amplifying reference gene primers gave estimates of nucleated cell counts. Using immunoSEQ multiplex PCR, the repertoire was profiled, and TCRdb retains in-frame clones only, with some absent. V, J and clone size are taken as reported in that table, and D and trimming were inferred from the DNA itself. The profile covers about 120,000 clones, with 80% appearing a single time and approximately 25% taken by the ten largest. Germline V gene lookup returns CDR1 SGHAT and CDR2 FQNNGV. Trimming removed 5 bases from V and 5 bases from J; junction bases left unmatched: 1. The CDR3 totals 12 residues.

The clonotype originates from a human donor in a cohort sampled during active COVID-19. The V and J genes are TRBV11-2 and TRBJ2-7; 9 nucleotides agree with TRBD1. The sequencing input was peripheral blood. CDR3 in DNA: TGTGCCAGCAGCACAGGGGGCCACGAGCAGTACTTC. Residues: CASSTGGHEQYF.